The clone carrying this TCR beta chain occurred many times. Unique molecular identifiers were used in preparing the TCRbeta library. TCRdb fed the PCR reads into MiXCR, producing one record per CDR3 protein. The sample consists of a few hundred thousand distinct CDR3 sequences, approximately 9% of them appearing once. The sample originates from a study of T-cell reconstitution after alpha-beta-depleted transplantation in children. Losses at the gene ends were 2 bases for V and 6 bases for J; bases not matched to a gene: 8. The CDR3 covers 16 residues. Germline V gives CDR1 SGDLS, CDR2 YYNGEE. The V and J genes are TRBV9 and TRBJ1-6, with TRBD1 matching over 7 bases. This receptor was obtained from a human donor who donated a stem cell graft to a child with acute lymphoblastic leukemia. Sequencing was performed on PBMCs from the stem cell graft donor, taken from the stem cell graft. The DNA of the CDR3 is TGTGCCAGCAGCGTTAAAGGGACAGCCGTTAATTCACCCCTCCACTTT. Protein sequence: CASSVKGTAVNSPLHF.